Included here is one TCR beta chain sequence, with context. Its antigen remains undetermined. The input lacks base qualities; no much larger clone sits a single base away. TCRbeta CDR3 regions were immunosequenced from genomic DNA with the immunoSEQ Assay. Before high-throughput sequencing, the genomic DNA was amplified using bias-controlled multiplex PCR. On the authors' methods: To quantify the absolute abundance of each unique TCRbeta CDR3 region, the sequences were collapsed and filtered. Clonality was defined as 1 minus Pielou's evenness and was calculated using productive rearrangements only. Tumor T-cell fraction was calculated by normalizing TCRbeta template counts to the amount of usable DNA, which was estimated from several housekeeping genes. A previously published method was used to identify clones whose frequencies were significantly greater in on-treatment samples than in baseline samples. TCRdb re-hosts the immuneACCESS table, in-frame sequences only. Its copies lack some clones; in the studies checked, an unresolved V gene accounts for under half of them, and the cause for the rest is not known. That table furnishes V, J and clone size, whereas the DNA furnished D and trimming. The sample table shows a few hundred clones, and 10% to 12% are seen once. Around 40% of the sample is in the top ten clones.

This sample is part of a study of sequential checkpoint blockade in melanoma (dated by TCRdb to the late 2010s). For the wider study: In a 1:1 randomization, patients received either first-line nivolumab then ipilimumab (arm A) or ipilimumab then nivolumab (arm B). The same lesion was the source of around 80% of the matched pre- and post-treatment tumor biopsy pairs. DNA from 75 to 95 pretreatment melanoma tumor samples underwent TCRbeta immunosequencing. Over 20 patients had matched tumor biopsies taken before treatment and at week 13, after single-agent nivolumab (arm A) or ipilimumab (arm B). Maintenance nivolumab came after each of the two trial sequences. Findings and caveats that apply to the study as a whole: Among patients in arm A, the nivolumab-first arm, pretreatment tumor TIL clonality was associated with response (P = .04). Tumor T-cell fraction and clonality were found to correlate with PD-L1 staining and CD8+ T-cell counts but not with mutational load. Larger, independent patient cohorts are needed to validate the response-prediction model that combines TCR metrics and mutation burden. Within-arm analyses of tumor T-cell fraction were constrained by small sample sizes and reduced statistical power. Patients with increases in tumor T-cell fraction and clonality by week 13 were approximately 30 times more likely to achieve clinical benefit.

Taken with the paper, the label for treatment or condition translates to: randomized to nivolumab then ipilimumab (arm A) or the reverse (arm B). None of the patients in the trial had previously been given DNA-damaging chemotherapy. Samples were obtained from patients with melanoma enrolled in CheckMate 064, a randomized, open-label phase II trial of sequential checkpoint blockade. Genomic DNA from formalin-fixed paraffin-embedded (FFPE) tissue samples was used for tumor TCR sequencing. The CDR3 contains 14 residues, cysteine and phenylalanine counted. Only the CDR3 DNA stays, 42 bases, in frame from base 1. Reading the germline V gene gives CDR1 LGHNT and CDR2 FRNRAP.

The V and J genes are TRBV12-5 and TRBJ2-7; 7 middle bases align to TRBD2. This TCR came from a human donor with melanoma. The sample here was tumor tissue (inferred from file names), taken from a patient given nivolumab and ipilimumab in sequence. CDR3 loop: CASSGAGDSYEQYF. In nucleotides, the sequence is TGTGCCAGCTCCGGGGCGGGGGACTCCTACGAGCAGTACTTC. The entire variable domain, with the stretches around the CDR3 drawn from the reference TRBV12-5 and TRBJ2-7 proteins, is DARVTQTPRHKVTEMGQEVTMRCQPILGHNTVFWYRQTMMQGLELLAYFRNRAPLDDSGMPKDRFSAEMPDATLATLKIQPSEPRDSAVYFCASSGAGDSYEQYFGPGTRLTVT.